These T cell receptor beta chains were read from a single sample in a study of T cells in Graves' hyperthyroidism and ophthalmopathy. TCRdb reprocessed the multiplex PCR reads via MiXCR and lists one record per CDR3 protein. The sample lists hundreds of thousands of distinct CDR3 sequences; 45% were seen once. The sequencing input was peripheral blood or thyroid tissue (not recorded which). These receptors all stem from an adult man with Graves' disease, either hyperthyroidism or ophthalmopathy (not recorded which). Each CDR3 is given with its conserved first and last residue. A D gene is named only where the DNA matches it firmly. Clone size, where shown, is once, few, many, or a class for clones that have expanded.

abundance	j_gene	d_gene	v_gene	CDR3aa	CDR3nt
NA	TRBJ2-7	NA	TRBV7-9	CASSPPGVAGYEQYF	TGTGCCAGCAGCCCACCGGGGGTTGCGGGCTACGAGCAGTACTTC
NA	TRBJ2-5	TRBD1	TRBV14	CASSPLLTGAQTQYF	TGTGCCAGCAGCCCTCTATTGACAGGGGCGCAGACCCAGTACTTC
few	TRBJ1-5	NA	TRBV15	CATSRVMYSPEQPQHF	TGTGCCACCAGCAGAGTAATGTACAGCCCCGAACAGCCCCAGCATTTT
once	TRBJ1-1	TRBD1	TRBV20-1	CSARHITGGFEALF	TGCAGTGCTAGACACATCACAGGGGGCTTTGAAGCTCTCTTT
many	TRBJ2-2	TRBD1	TRBV10-3	CAISPTGVAGELFF	TGTGCCATCAGCCCGACAGGGGTGGCCGGGGAGCTGTTTTTT
few	TRBJ1-1	NA	TRBV15	CATSRGTPGDTEAFF	TGTGCCACCAGCAGAGGAACCCCAGGGGACACTGAAGCTTTCTTT
NA	TRBJ2-2	NA	TRBV19	CASSTGTAITGELFF	TGTGCCAGTAGTACAGGGACGGCTATCACCGGGGAGCTGTTTTTT
few	TRBJ2-5	TRBD1	TRBV12-5	CASGLTGGTETQYF	TGTGCTAGTGGTTTGACAGGGGGCACGGAGACCCAGTACTTC
many	TRBJ1-2	NA	TRBV7-9	CASSSWSRDYTF	TGTGCCAGCAGCTCCTGGAGTCGGGACTACACCTTC
many	TRBJ2-6	TRBD1	TRBV7-3	CASSRTGGSAGANVLTF	TGTGCCAGCAGCCGGACAGGGGGTTCTGCTGGGGCCAACGTCCTGACTTTC
NA	TRBJ1-3	NA	TRBV7-9	CASSTSGAF	TGTGCCAGCAGCACTAGCGGGGCTTTT
NA	TRBJ1-6	NA	TRBV12-3/TRBV12-4	CASSSERANSPLHF	TGTGCCAGCAGTTCGGAGAGGGCGAATTCACCCCTCCACTTT
many	TRBJ2-5	NA	TRBV2	CASSEVRGVEGTQYF	TGTGCCAGCAGTGAGGTTCGGGGCGTCGAGGGGACCCAGTACTTC
NA	TRBJ1-2	NA	TRBV29-1	CSFQDSGIGSTF	TGCAGCTTCCAGGACAGCGGAATCGGAAGCACCTTC
many	TRBJ2-7	TRBD1	TRBV9	CASSPGTGRMEEQYF	TGTGCCAGCAGCCCCGGGACAGGGCGTATGGAGGAGCAGTACTTC
NA	TRBJ1-4	NA	TRBV20-1	CSARETGNNEKLFF	TGCAGTGCTAGAGAGACAGGCAATAATGAAAAACTGTTTTTT
NA	TRBJ2-7	TRBD2	TRBV29-1	CSVEGTGGPSSYEQYF	TGCAGCGTTGAGGGAACGGGGGGGCCCTCTAGTTACGAGCAGTACTTC
many	TRBJ2-3	TRBD1	TRBV25-1	CASSEDRGGTDTQYF	TGTGCCAGCAGTGAGGACAGGGGAGGCACAGATACGCAGTATTTT
NA	TRBJ1-4	NA	TRBV29-1	CSVSQGGQGEKLFF	TGCAGCGTTTCCCAGGGCGGGCAGGGCGAAAAACTGTTTTTT
few	TRBJ2-7	NA	TRBV20-1	CSATKGGPTLAYEQYF	TGCAGTGCTACTAAAGGGGGACCAACCCTGGCCTACGAGCAGTACTTC
NA	TRBJ1-4	TRBD1	TRBV7-4	CASSVDPPGGLEEKLFF	TGTGCCAGCAGCGTAGACCCCCCAGGGGGCTTAGAGGAAAAACTGTTTTTT
many	TRBJ1-2	TRBD1	TRBV11-3	CASSLRQGFYGYTF	TGTGCCAGCAGCTTGCGACAGGGGTTCTATGGCTACACCTTC
few	TRBJ2-7	TRBD1	TRBV7-8	CASSLRDRGYEQYF	TGTGCCAGCAGCTTGCGGGACAGGGGATACGAGCAGTACTTC
NA	TRBJ1-5	TRBD1	TRBV10-3	CAISEQGQGARQPQHF	TGTGCCATCAGTGAGCAGGGACAGGGGGCGCGTCAGCCCCAGCATTTT
NA	TRBJ1-3	NA	TRBV20-1	CSASGDSYTGNTIYF	TGCAGTGCTAGTGGCGACAGCTACACTGGAAACACCATATATTTT
many	TRBJ1-5	NA	TRBV7-8	CASSGRGDQPQHF	TGTGCCAGCAGTGGAAGGGGGGATCAGCCCCAGCATTTT
NA	TRBJ2-2	NA	TRBV5-4	CASRAIGRLFF	TGTGCCAGCAGGGCAATCGGGCGGCTGTTTTTT
NA	TRBJ1-1	TRBD1	TRBV25-1	CASGNNQQGMNTEAFF	TGTGCCAGCGGAAACAACCAACAGGGGATGAACACTGAAGCTTTCTTT
NA	TRBJ1-2	NA	TRBV7-7	CASSGRGDDGYTF	TGTGCCAGCAGCGGCAGGGGAGACGATGGCTACACCTTC